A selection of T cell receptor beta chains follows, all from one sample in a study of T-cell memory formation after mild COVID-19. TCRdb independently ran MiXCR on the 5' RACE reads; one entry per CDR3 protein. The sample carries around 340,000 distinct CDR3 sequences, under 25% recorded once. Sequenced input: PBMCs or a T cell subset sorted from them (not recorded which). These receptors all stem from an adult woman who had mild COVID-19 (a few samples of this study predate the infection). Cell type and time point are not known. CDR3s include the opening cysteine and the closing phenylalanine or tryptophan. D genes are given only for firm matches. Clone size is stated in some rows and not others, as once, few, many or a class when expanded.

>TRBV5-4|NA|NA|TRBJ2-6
CASRVRGANVLTF
TGTGCCAGCAGGGTACGTGGGGCCAACGTCCTGACTTTC
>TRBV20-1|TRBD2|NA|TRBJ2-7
CSAQLAGARREQYF
TGCAGTGCACAACTAGCGGGGGCCCGTCGGGAGCAGTACTTC
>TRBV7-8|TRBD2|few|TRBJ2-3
CASSPYLAGKGTDTQYF
TGTGCCAGCAGCCCATATTTAGCGGGAAAGGGGACAGATACGCAGTATTTT
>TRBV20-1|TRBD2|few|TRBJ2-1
CSPRSGGINEQFF
TGCAGTCCCCGTAGCGGGGGGATCAATGAGCAGTTCTTC
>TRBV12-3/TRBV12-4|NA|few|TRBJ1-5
CASSLAATKTQHF
TGTGCCAGCAGTTTAGCCGCTACTAAGACCCAGCATTTT
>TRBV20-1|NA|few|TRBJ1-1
CSARDGRGAVSTEAFF
TGCAGTGCTAGAGATGGAAGGGGGGCTGTCAGCACTGAAGCTTTCTTT
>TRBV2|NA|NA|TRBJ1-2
CASSARFIANYGYTF
TGTGCCAGCAGTGCGCGGTTCATAGCCAACTATGGCTACACCTTC
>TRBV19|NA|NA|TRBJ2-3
CASSIRHGRTDTQYF
TGTGCCAGTAGTATACGTCACGGAAGGACAGATACGCAGTATTTT
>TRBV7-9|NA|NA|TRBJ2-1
CASSLSSGSYNEQFF
TGTGCCAGCAGCTTAAGTAGCGGTTCCTACAATGAGCAGTTCTTC
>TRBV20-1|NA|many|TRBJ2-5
CSAIPAGKETQYF
TGCAGTGCTATCCCAGCGGGTAAAGAGACCCAGTACTTC
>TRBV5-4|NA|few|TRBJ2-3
CASSQTPTSTDTQYF
TGTGCCAGCAGCCAGACGCCGACAAGCACAGATACGCAGTATTTT
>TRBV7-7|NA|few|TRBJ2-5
CASSSRGAYQETQYF
TGTGCCAGCAGCTCTCGCGGGGCATACCAAGAGACCCAGTACTTC
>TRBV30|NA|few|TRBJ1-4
CAWRGRQAEKLFF
TGTGCCTGGAGGGGGCGCCAGGCAGAAAAACTGTTTTTT
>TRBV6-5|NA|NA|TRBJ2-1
CASRVWGSSYNEQFF
TGTGCCAGCAGAGTATGGGGGTCTTCCTACAATGAGCAGTTCTTC
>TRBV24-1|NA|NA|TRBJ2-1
CATSDLQGRENEQFF
TGTGCCACCAGTGATTTACAGGGTAGGGAGAATGAGCAGTTCTTC
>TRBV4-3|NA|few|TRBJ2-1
CASSQDGGLQDGVGEQFF
TGCGCCAGCAGCCAAGATGGGGGACTGCAGGATGGAGTGGGTGAGCAGTTCTTC
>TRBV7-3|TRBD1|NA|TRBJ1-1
CASSKQGDHTEAFF
TGTGCCAGCAGTAAACAGGGGGACCACACTGAAGCTTTCTTT
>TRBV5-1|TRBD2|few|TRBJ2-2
CASSFLAGPNTGELFF
TGCGCCAGCAGCTTTCTAGCGGGACCGAACACCGGGGAGCTGTTTTTT
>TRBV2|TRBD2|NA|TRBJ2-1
CASSEASGRLNEQFF
TGTGCCAGCAGTGAAGCTAGCGGGAGGTTGAATGAGCAGTTCTTC
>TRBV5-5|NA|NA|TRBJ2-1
CASSYDGFNEQFF
TGTGCCAGCAGCTACGACGGATTTAATGAGCAGTTCTTC
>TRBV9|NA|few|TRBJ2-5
CASSASGILDPQYF
TGTGCCAGCAGCGCTTCTGGGATTTTAGATCCCCAGTACTTC
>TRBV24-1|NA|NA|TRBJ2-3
CATSDPRGRSDTQYF
TGTGCCACCAGTGATCCTCGGGGACGGTCGGATACGCAGTATTTT
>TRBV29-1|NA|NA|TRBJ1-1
CSVVPDSNTEAFF
TGCAGCGTTGTCCCAGACTCGAACACTGAAGCTTTCTTT
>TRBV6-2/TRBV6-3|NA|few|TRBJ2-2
CASSSGLNTGELFF
TGTGCCAGCTCCAGTGGGCTGAACACCGGGGAGCTGTTTTTT
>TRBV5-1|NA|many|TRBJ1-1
CASSSGPETWAEAFF
TGCGCCAGCAGCTCCGGGCCGGAAACCTGGGCTGAAGCTTTCTTT
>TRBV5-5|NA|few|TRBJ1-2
CASRSRTEGGYTF
TGTGCCAGCAGATCCCGGACAGAGGGAGGCTACACCTTC
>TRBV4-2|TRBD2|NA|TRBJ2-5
CASSQAGASGSWKETQYF
TGTGCCAGCAGCCAAGCCGGGGCTAGCGGGAGTTGGAAAGAGACCCAGTACTTC
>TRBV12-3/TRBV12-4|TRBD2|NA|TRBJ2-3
CASSLTGGGGDTQYF
TGTGCCAGCAGTTTAACGGGGGGAGGCGGAGATACGCAGTATTTT
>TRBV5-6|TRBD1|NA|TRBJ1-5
CASSFLSGQANQPQHF
TGTGCCAGCAGCTTTCTCTCGGGACAGGCCAATCAGCCCCAGCATTTT
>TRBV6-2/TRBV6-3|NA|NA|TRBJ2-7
CASSYSEGQVSYEQYF
TGTGCCAGCAGTTACTCGGAAGGTCAAGTCTCCTACGAGCAGTACTTC
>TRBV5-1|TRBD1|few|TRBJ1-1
CASSLAPGGQKGMNTEAFF
TGCGCCAGCAGCTTGGCACCAGGGGGCCAGAAGGGTATGAACACTGAAGCTTTCTTT
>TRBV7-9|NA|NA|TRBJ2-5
CASSRTETQYF
TGTGCCAGCAGCAGGACGGAGACCCAGTACTTC
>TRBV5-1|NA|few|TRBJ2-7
CASSFTGTSSSYEQYF
TGCGCCAGCAGCTTCACCGGGACATCCTCCTCCTACGAGCAGTACTTC
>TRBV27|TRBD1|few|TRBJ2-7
CASSYQGQGGYEQYF
TGTGCCAGCAGTTACCAGGGACAGGGAGGCTACGAGCAGTACTTC
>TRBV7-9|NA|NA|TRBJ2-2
CASSPDASGELFF
TGTGCCAGCAGCCCAGATGCGTCCGGGGAGCTGTTTTTT
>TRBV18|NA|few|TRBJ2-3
CASSPVLLWDRSSTDTQYF
TGTGCCAGCTCACCAGTCCTACTCTGGGACCGATCTAGCACAGATACGCAGTATTTT
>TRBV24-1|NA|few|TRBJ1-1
CATSSGGNTEAFF
TGTGCCACCAGTTCGGGCGGGAACACTGAAGCTTTCTTT
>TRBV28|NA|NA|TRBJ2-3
CASSFGGRTTDTQYF
TGTGCCAGCAGTTTTGGAGGGCGGACCACAGATACGCAGTATTTT
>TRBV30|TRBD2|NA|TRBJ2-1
CAWSVRLSGGARNEQFF
TGTGCCTGGAGTGTTCGCCTTAGCGGGGGGGCAAGAAATGAGCAGTTCTTC
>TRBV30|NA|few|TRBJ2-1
CAWNRRLGDEQFF
TGTGCCTGGAATAGACGACTCGGGGATGAGCAGTTCTTC
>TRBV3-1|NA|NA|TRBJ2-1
CASSQDVHLAPKGNNEQFF
TGTGCCAGCAGCCAAGACGTCCACCTAGCGCCAAAGGGGAATAATGAGCAGTTCTTC
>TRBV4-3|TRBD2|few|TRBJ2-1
CASSQEEGLADNEQFF
TGCGCCAGCAGCCAAGAGGAGGGACTAGCGGACAATGAGCAGTTCTTC
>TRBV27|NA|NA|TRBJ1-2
CASSTRQPIANYGYTF
TGTGCCAGCAGTACGCGACAGCCGATAGCTAACTATGGCTACACCTTC
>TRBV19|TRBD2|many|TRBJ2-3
CAVYTSGGLTDTQYF
TGTGCTGTATATACTAGCGGGGGGTTGACAGATACGCAGTATTTT
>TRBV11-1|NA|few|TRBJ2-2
CASSLGALASGELFF
TGTGCCAGCAGCTTAGGGGCTCTAGCCTCCGGGGAGCTGTTTTTT
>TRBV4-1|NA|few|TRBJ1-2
CASSHLGGGYGYTF
TGCGCCAGCAGCCATCTCGGTGGAGGATATGGCTACACCTTC
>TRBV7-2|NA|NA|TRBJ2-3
CASSHGGGTDTQYF
TGTGCCAGCAGCCATGGGGGCGGCACAGATACGCAGTATTTT
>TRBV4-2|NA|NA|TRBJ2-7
CASSQEKAPIYEQYF
TGTGCCAGCAGCCAAGAAAAGGCCCCTATCTACGAGCAGTACTTC
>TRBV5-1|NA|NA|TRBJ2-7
CASVNQVGEQYF
TGCGCCAGTGTCAACCAGGTTGGGGAGCAGTACTTC
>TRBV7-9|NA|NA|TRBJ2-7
CASSPLRDGPYEQYF
TGTGCCAGCAGCCCTCTACGGGACGGGCCCTACGAGCAGTACTTC
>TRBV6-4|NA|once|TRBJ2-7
CASSGLGDIYEQYF
TGTGCCAGCAGTGGCCTGGGGGACATCTACGAGCAGTACTTC